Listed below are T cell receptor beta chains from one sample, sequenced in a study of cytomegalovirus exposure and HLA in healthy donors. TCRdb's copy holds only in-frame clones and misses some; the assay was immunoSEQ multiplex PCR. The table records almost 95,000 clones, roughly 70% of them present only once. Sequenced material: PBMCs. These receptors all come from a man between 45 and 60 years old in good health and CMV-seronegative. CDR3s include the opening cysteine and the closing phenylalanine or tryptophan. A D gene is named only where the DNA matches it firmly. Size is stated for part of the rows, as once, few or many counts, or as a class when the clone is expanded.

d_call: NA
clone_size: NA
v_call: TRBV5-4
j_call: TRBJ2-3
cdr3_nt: TGTGCCAGCAGCTTGGCGGGGGGCAGCACAGATACGCAGTATTTT
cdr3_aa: CASSLAGGSTDTQYF

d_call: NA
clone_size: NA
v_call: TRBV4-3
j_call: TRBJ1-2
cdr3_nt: TGCGCCAGCAGCCAAGATCAGGGAGGCTACACCTTC
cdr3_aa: CASSQDQGGYTF

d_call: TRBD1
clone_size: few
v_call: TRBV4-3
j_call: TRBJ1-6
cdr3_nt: TGCGCCAGCAGCCTCCGGGAGACAGGGGTTTCACCCCTCCACTTT
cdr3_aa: CASSLRETGVSPLHF

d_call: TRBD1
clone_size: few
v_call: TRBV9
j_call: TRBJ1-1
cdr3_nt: TGTGCCAGCAGCGTAGGTACCACAGGGGCCCCATGGTACACTGAAGCTTTCTTT
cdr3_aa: CASSVGTTGAPWYTEAFF

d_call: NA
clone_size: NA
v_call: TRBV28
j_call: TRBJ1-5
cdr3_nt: TGTGCCAGCATTGGCACCGACGGAATCGGGCAGCCCCAGCATTTT
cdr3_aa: CASIGTDGIGQPQHF

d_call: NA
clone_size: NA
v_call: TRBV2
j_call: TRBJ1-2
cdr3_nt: TGTGCCACCGGGGGGCTTTTAAGGGATGGGATCTACACCTTC
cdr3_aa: CATGGLLRDGIYTF

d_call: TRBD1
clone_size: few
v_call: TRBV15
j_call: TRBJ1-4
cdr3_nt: TGTGCCACTTCTGGACAGGCGCCTAGAGGAAAACTGTTTTTT
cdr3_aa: CATSGQAPRGKLFF

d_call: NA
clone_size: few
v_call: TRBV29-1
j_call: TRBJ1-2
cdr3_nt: TGCAGCGTTTATGAGGGATCCGGCTACACCTTC
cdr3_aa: CSVYEGSGYTF

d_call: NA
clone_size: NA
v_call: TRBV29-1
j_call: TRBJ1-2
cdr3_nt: TGCAGTTCTCAAATCGGGGGTGGCTACACCTTC
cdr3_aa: CSSQIGGGYTF

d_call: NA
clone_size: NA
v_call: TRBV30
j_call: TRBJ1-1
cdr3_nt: TGTGCCTGGAGGACCCAGGTCACTGAAGCTTTCTTT
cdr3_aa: CAWRTQVTEAFF

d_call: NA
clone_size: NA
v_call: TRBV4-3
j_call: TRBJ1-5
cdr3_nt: TGCGCCAGCAGCCAAGATTGGAGGGACCCCAATCAGCCCCAGCATTTT
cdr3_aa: CASSQDWRDPNQPQHF

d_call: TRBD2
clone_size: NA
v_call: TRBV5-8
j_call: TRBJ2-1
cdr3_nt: TGTGCCAGCAGCTCGACCGGGACTAGCGGGGGCCCAGGAACTTACAATGAGCAGTTCTTC
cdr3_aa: CASSSTGTSGGPGTYNEQFF

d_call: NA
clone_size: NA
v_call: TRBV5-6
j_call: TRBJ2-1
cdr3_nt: TGTGCCAGCAGCTCCCGTTGGGGAGTCCTTGAGCAGTTCTTC
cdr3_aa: CASSSRWGVLEQFF

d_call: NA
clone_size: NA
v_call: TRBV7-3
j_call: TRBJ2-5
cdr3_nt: TGTGCCAGCAGCTTAACATGGGGGGGCTGGGAGACCCAGTACTTC
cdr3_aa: CASSLTWGGWETQYF

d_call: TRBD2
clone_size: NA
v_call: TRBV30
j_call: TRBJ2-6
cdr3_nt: TGTGCCTGGTCCGCGGGGGGGAGGGGGTATTCTGGGGCCAACGTCCTGACTTTC
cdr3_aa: CAWSAGGRGYSGANVLTF

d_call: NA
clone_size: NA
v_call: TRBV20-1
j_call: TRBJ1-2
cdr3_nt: TGCAGCGCCGGGGGGGGGTATGGCTACACCTTC
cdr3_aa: CSAGGGYGYTF

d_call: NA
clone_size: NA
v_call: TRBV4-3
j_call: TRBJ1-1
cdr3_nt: TGCGCCAGCAGCCAAGATAGGAGCGGGGCTGAAGCTTTCTTT
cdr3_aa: CASSQDRSGAEAFF

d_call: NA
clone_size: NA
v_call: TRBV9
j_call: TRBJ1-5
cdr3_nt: TGTGCCAGCAGCAAAGGGGATCAGCCCCAGCATTTT
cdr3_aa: CASSKGDQPQHF

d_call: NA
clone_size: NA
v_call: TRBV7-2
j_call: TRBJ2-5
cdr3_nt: TGTGCCAGCAATCGAGGCGGAGAGACCCAGTACTTC
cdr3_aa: CASNRGGETQYF

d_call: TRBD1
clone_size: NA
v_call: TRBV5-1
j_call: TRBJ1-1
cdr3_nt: TGCGCCAGCAGTAAAGGAGGAGGATTCACAGGGGGCAAATTGAACACTGAAGCTTTCTTT
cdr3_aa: CASSKGGGFTGGKLNTEAFF

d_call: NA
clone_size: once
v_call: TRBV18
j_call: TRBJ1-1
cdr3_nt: TGTGCCAGCTCACCACGGCAGGCCGGGGACACTGAAGCTTTCTTT
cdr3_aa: CASSPRQAGDTEAFF

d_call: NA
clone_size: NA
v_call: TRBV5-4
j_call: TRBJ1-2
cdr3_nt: TGTGCCAGCAGCTTCGATGGGGGCGGAATCTCCGGCTACACCTTC
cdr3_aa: CASSFDGGGISGYTF

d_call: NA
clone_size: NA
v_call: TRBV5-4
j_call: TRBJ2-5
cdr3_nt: TGTGCCAGCAGCCTATTGATCGGAGAGACCCAGTACTTC
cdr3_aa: CASSLLIGETQYF

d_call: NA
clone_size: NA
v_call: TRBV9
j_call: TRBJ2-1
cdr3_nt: TGTGCCAGCAGCGCCTCAGCCGGGACAGGGTCGGGTATGGTGGGCGGGAGGGGGGCCAATGAGCAGTTCTTC
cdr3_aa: CASSASAGTGSGMVGGRGANEQFF

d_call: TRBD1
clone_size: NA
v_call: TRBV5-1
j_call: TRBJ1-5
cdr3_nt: TGCGCCAGCAGCGTGGGACAGGGGAGCAATCAGCCCCAGCATTTT
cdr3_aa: CASSVGQGSNQPQHF

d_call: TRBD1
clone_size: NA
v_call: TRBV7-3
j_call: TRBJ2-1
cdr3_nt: TGTGCCAGCAGCTTAGGGGGACAGACCTACAATGAGCAGTTCTTC
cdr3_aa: CASSLGGQTYNEQFF

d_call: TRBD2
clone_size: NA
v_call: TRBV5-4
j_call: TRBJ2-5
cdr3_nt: TGTGCCAGCAGCAACGGACTAGAACAAGAGACCCAGTACTTC
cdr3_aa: CASSNGLEQETQYF

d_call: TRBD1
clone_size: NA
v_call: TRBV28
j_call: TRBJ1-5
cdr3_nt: TGTGCCAGCAGTTTCCAGGGGGCAGGGCAGCCCCAGCATTTT
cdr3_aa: CASSFQGAGQPQHF

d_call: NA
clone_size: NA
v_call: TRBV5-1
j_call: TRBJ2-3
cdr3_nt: TGCGCCAGCAGCTCGTCTAGCACAGATACGCAGTATTTT
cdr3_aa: CASSSSSTDTQYF

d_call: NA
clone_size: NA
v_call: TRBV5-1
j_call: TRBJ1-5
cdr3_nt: TGCGCCAGCAGCTTGGAAGACAGCCGCAATCAGCCCCAGCATTTT
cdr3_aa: CASSLEDSRNQPQHF

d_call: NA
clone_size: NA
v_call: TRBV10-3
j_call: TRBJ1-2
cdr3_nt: TGTGCCATCAGTGAGTCCACAGGGCTTGGCTACACCTTC
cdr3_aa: CAISESTGLGYTF

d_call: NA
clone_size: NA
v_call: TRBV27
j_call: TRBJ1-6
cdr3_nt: TGTGCCAGCAGTCCGCGAACGAGTTGGCCCCTCCACTTT
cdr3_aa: CASSPRTSWPLHF

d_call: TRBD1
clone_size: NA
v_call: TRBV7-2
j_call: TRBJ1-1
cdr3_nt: TGTGCCAGCAGCCGGGGGACAGCGTTTTCCACTGAAGCTTTCTTT
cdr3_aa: CASSRGTAFSTEAFF

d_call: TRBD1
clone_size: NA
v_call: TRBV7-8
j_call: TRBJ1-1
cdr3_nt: TGTGCCAGCAGCTTAGTAGGGGGCAACACTGAAGCTTTCTTT
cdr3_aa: CASSLVGGNTEAFF

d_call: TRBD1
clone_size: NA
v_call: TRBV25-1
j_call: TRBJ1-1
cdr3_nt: TGTGCCAGCTTCCCCCAACAGGGGGGATTGAACACTGAAGCTTTCTTT
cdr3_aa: CASFPQQGGLNTEAFF